These 9 T cell receptor beta chains were sequenced from one sample in a study of T-cell reconstitution after alpha-beta-depleted transplantation in children. The TCRbeta library incorporated unique molecular identifiers. MiXCR was run by TCRdb on the PCR reads, yielding one entry per CDR3 protein. The profile covers about 980,000 distinct CDR3 sequences, with roughly 29% appearing a single time and about 28% taken by the ten largest. The source material was PBMCs, mostly from graft donor cells, sampled 360 days after TCRalphabeta/CD19-depleted stem cell transplant. The receptor source for this set is a boy younger than two who had a stem cell transplant for SCID, so the T cells may come from the graft donor.

This clonotype was observed a few times. CDR3 sequence (DNA): TGTGCCAGCAGGCCTCAGGGACTAGTGGGGAGGGGTGAGCAGTTCTTC. It yields the protein CASRPQGLVGRGEQFF. This chain joins TRBV12-3 or TRBV12-4 and TRBJ2-1; 8 bases are a match to TRBD2. The length of the CDR3 is 16 residues. V lost 6 bases, J lost 9 bases, and 16 bases stayed unmatched.

This chain joins TRBV6-1 and TRBJ1-2, with TRBD1 identical over 8 bases. The CDR3 runs to 15 residues. J gave up 4 bases and V 5 bases, and 9 bases lay outside the gene matches. Germline loops: CDR1 MNHNS, CDR2 SASEGT. CDR3: CASSPGQGHSYGYTF. The CDR3 coding sequence is TGTGCCAGCAGTCCCGGACAGGGACACTCCTATGGCTACACCTTC.

The J gene is TRBJ2-5, the V gene TRBV29-1; D is uncertain. CDR1 and CDR2 (germline): SQVTM, ANQGSEA. V lost 2 bases and J lost 0, with 7 bases in between. This CDR3 comprises 13 residues. CDR3 sequence (DNA): TGCAGCGTTGAACCCCTGTACCAAGAGACCCAGTACTTC. This translates into CSVEPLYQETQYF.

The chain couples TRBV7-9 to TRBJ1-1, with D uncertain. The CDR3 spans 13 residues. Germline CDR1 SEHNR, CDR2 FQNEAQ (reference sequence). The V and J ends lost 5 bases and 3 bases respectively, with 10 bases between them. The CDR3 here is CASSAGPDTEAFF. In nucleotides, the CDR3 is TGTGCCAGCAGCGCAGGACCTGACACTGAAGCTTTCTTT.

This clonotype was picked up a small number of times. The rearrangement links TRBV12-3 or TRBV12-4 to TRBJ2-1, with D possibly TRBD1 on 6 matching bases. V shed 1 base and J shed 7 bases, with 17 bases lying between them. The CDR3 has 16 residues. The CDR3, as DNA: TGTGCCAGCAGTTTAGGAGGGTGGACAGAGGCAAATGAGCAGTTCTTC. As protein: CASSLGGWTEANEQFF.

The rearrangement uses TRBV3-1 and TRBJ1-3; 7 nucleotides align to TRBD1. The CDR3 covers 18 residues. Per germline, CDR1 LGHDT and CDR2 YNNKEL (reference sequence). V was pared by 8 bases and J by 4 bases, with 20 bases of the junction left unmatched. The CDR3 region is CASCLPPTGPSAGNTIYF. In DNA form, the CDR3 reads TGTGCCAGCTGTTTACCCCCGACAGGGCCTAGTGCGGGAAACACCATATATTTT.

This clonotype occurred a few times. The chain joins TRBV25-1 to TRBJ2-5; the D call may be TRBD1 or TRBD2 (5 bases each). The CDR3 covers 12 residues. From germline, CDR1 is MGHDK and CDR2 SYGVNS. V lost 2 bases, J lost 7 bases, and 8 bases lay in between. This CDR3 is CASSETGTTQYF. The CDR3 region has the DNA TGTGCCAGCAGTGAAACCGGGACGACCCAGTACTTC.

The chain combines TRBV20-1 with TRBJ2-6; D may be TRBD2 (6 bases). The CDR3 spans 16 residues. V lost 7 bases, J lost 2 bases, and 18 bases lay in between. CDR1 and CDR2 (germline): DFQATT, SNEGSKA (reference sequence). CDR3 DNA sequence: TGCAGTGTGTGGAGGGGCGGTCAGACTGGGGCCAACGTCCTGACTTTC. Translated: CSVWRGGQTGANVLTF.

J is TRBJ2-6 and V is TRBV20-1, with 8 bases fitting TRBD1. With 1 base clipped from V and 0 bases from J, the junction kept 8 bases outside the gene matches. CDR1 is DFQATT and CDR2 is SNEGSKA in the germline V gene (reference sequence). The CDR3 has 18 amino acids. The CDR3 spells CSARAPGQAASGANVLTF. The CDR3 nucleotides are TGCAGTGCTAGAGCGCCGGGACAGGCTGCCTCTGGGGCCAACGTCCTGACTTTC.